This T cell receptor (beta chain) was retrieved from a study of shared clonotypes between healthy human individuals. General study results and limits: With a handful of donors compared, 4.5% to 6.5% of naive CD4 clonotypes were shared.

In the study's own analysis: Filtering was not the same, since immunoSEQ gave junction-only sequences without quality scores. Sequencing was performed with immunoSEQ multiplex PCR; in TCRdb, only in-frame clones are kept and a portion is missing. V, J and clone size were drawn from that table, and D and trimming were deduced from the DNA. The sample consists of 2 million to 2.5 million clones, 90% to 96% of them appearing once. Germline values: CDR1 SEHNR, CDR2 FQNEAQ (reference sequence). J was trimmed by 2 bases and V by 5 bases; bases with no gene match: 12. The CDR3 runs to 16 residues. As regards this clone: Antigen specificity is unknown.

Sequenced: naive CD4+ T cells sorted from blood. Subset reported: CD45RA+ positively selected. This clonotype was sampled from a man aged 18 to 30 in good health. V gene TRBV7-9 combines with J gene TRBJ2-7, with 7 bases lining up with TRBD2. The CDR3 protein is CASSLWGGSGTYEQYF. The CDR3 DNA follows: TGTGCCAGCAGCCTTTGGGGAGGGAGTGGCACCTACGAGCAGTACTTC.